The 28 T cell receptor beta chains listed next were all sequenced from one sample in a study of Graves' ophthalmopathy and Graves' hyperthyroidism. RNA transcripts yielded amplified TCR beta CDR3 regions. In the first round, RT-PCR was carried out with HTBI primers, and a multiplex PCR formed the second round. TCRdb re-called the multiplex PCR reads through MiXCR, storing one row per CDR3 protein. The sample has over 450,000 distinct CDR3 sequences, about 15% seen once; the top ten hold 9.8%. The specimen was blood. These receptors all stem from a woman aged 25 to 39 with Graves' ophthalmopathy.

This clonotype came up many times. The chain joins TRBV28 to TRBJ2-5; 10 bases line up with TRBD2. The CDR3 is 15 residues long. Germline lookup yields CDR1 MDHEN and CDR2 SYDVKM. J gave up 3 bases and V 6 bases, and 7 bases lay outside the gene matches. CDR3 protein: CASSVHGTSEETQYF. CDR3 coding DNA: TGTGCCAGCAGCGTACACGGGACTAGCGAAGAGACCCAGTACTTC.

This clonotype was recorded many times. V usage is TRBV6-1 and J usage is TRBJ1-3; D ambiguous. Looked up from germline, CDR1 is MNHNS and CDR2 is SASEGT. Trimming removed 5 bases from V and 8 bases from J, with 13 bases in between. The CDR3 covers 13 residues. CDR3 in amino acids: CASSPTEVDTIYF. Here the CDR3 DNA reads TGTGCCAGCAGTCCGACGGAGGTGGACACCATATATTTT.

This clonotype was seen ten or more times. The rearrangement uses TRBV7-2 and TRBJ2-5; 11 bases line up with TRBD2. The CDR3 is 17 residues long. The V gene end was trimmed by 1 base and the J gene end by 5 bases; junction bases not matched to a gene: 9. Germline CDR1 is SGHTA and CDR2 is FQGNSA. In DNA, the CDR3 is TGTGCCAGCAGCTTAGTTAGCGGGAGGGCCTACGTGGAGACCCAGTACTTC. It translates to CASSLVSGRAYVETQYF.

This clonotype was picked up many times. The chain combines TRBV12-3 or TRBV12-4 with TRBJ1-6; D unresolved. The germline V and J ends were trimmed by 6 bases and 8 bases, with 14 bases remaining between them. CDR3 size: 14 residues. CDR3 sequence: CASSWDSGDSPLHF. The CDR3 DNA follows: TGTGCCAGCAGCTGGGATTCTGGGGATTCACCCCTCCACTTT.

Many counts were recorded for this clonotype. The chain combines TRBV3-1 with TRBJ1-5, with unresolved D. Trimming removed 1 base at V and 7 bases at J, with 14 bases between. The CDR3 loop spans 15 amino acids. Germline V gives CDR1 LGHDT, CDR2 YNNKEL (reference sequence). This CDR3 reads CASSQGSVSEQPQHF. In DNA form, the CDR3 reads TGTGCCAGCAGCCAAGGAAGCGTTTCAGAGCAGCCCCAGCATTTT.

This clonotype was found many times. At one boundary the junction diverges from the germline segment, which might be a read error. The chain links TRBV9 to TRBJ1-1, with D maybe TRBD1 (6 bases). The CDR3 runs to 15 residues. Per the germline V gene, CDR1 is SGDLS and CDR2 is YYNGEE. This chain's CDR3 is CASSEGGAGYTKAFF. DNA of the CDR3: TGTGCCAGCAGCGAGGGGGGCGCAGGCTACACTAAAGCTTTCTTT.

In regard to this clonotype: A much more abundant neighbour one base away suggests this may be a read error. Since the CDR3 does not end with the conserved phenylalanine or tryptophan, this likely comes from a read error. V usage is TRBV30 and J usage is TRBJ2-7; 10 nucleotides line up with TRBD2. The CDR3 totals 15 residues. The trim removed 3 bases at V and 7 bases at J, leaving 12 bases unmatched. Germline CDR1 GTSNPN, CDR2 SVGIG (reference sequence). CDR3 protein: CAWSGRTSGLGEQYY. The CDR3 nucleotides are TGTGCCTGGAGCGGTCGGACTAGCGGATTGGGAGAGCAGTACTAC.

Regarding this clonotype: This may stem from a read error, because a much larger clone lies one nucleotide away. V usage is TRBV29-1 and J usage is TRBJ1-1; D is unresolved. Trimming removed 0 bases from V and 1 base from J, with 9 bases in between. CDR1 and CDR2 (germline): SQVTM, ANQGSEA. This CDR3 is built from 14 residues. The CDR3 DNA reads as TGCAGCGTTGAAGATCTGCAGCGGAACACTGAAGCTTTCTTT. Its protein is CSVEDLQRNTEAFF.

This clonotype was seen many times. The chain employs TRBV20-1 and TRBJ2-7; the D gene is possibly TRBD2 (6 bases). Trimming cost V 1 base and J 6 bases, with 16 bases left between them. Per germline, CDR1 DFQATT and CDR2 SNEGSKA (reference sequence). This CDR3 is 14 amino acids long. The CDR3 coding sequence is TGCAGTGCTAGAGTCCAAGCGGCGGGGTCCGAGCAGTACTTC. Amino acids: CSARVQAAGSEQYF.

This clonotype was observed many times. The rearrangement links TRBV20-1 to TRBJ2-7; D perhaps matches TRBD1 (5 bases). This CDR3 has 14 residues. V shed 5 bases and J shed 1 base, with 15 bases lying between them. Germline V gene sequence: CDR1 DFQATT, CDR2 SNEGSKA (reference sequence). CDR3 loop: CSAPPRQLSYEQYF. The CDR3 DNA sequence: TGCAGTGCTCCACCGAGACAGCTTTCCTACGAGCAGTACTTC.

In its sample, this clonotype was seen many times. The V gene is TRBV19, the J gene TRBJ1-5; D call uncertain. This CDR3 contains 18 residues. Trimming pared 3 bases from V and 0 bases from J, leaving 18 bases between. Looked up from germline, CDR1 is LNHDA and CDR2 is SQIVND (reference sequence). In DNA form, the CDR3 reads TGTGCCAGTAGTATTCGGAACCGGGATCCCTATAGCAATCAGCCCCAGCATTTT. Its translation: CASSIRNRDPYSNQPQHF.

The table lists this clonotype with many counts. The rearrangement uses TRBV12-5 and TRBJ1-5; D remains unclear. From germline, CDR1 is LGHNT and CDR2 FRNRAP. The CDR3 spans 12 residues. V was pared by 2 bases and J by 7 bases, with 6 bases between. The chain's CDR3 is CASGLSPQPQHF. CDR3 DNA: TGTGCTAGTGGTTTGTCGCCGCAGCCCCAGCATTTT.

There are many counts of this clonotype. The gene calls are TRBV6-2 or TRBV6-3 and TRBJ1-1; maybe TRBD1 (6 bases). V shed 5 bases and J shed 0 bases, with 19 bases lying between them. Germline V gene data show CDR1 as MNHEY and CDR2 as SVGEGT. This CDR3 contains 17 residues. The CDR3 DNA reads TGTGCCAGCAGTGCTATCCCAAGAGGGGGGATGAACACTGAAGCTTTCTTT. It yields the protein CASSAIPRGGMNTEAFF.

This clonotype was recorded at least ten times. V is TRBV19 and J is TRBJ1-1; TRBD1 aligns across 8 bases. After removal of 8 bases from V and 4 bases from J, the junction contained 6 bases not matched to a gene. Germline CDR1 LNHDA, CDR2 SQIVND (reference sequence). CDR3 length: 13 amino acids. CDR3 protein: CASGQGASTEAFF. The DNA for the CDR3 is TGTGCCAGTGGGCAGGGGGCGAGCACTGAAGCTTTCTTT. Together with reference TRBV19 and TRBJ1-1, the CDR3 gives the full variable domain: DGGITQSPKYLFRKEGQNVTLSCEQNLNHDAMYWYRQDPGQGLRLIYYSQIVNDFQKGDIAEGYSVSREKKESFPLTVTSAQKNPTAFYLCASGQGASTEAFFGQGTRLTVV.

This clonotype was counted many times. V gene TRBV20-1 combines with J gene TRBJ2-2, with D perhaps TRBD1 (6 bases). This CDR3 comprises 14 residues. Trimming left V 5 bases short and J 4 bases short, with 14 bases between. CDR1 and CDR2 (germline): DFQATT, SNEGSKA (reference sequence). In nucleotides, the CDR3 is TGCAGTGCTCAGCGGACCAGGGGCACCGGGGAGCTGTTTTTT. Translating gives CSAQRTRGTGELFF.

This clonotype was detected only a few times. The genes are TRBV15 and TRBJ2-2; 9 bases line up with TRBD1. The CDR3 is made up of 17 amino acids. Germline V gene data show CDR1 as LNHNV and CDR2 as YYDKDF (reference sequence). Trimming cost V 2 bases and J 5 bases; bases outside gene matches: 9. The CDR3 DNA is TGTGCCACCAGCAGAAAAATAGGACAGGGGATTACCGGGGAGCTGTTTTTT. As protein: CATSRKIGQGITGELFF.

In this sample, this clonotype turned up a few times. CDR3 nucleotide sequence: TGTGCCAGTAGCCACCCGCCGGGGGGTAGCAATCAGCCCCAGCATTTT. Translating gives CASSHPPGGSNQPQHF. The chain couples TRBV19 to TRBJ1-5; a possible D gene is TRBD1 (5 bases). V was clipped by 6 bases and J by 0 bases, with 15 bases between them. Germline V CDR1 and CDR2: LNHDA, SQIVND (reference sequence). This CDR3 is 16 amino acids long.

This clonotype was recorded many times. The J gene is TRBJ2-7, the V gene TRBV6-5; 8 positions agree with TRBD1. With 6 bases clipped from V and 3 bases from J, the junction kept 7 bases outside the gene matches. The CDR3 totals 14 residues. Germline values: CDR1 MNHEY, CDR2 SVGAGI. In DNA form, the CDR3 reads TGTGCCAGCAGGAGGACAGGGACTCTCTACGAGCAGTACTTC. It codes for CASRRTGTLYEQYF.

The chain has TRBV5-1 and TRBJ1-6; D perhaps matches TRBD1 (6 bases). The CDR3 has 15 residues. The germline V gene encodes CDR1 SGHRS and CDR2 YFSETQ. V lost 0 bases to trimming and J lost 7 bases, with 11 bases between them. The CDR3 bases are TGCGCCAGCAGCTTGGACCCAGGGGACAATTCACCCCTCCACTTT. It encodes CASSLDPGDNSPLHF.

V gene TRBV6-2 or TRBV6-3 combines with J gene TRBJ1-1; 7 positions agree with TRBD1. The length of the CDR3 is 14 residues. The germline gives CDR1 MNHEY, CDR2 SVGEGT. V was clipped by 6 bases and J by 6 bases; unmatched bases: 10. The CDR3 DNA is TGTGCCAGCAGCGCGATGACAGGGTACCCTGAAGCTTTCTTT. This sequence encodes CASSAMTGYPEAFF.

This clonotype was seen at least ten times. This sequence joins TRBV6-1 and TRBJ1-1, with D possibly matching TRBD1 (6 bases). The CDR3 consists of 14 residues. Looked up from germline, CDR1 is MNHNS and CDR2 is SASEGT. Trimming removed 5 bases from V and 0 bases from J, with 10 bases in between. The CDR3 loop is CASSQGTLNTEAFF. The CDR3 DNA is TGTGCCAGCAGTCAAGGGACACTGAACACTGAAGCTTTCTTT.

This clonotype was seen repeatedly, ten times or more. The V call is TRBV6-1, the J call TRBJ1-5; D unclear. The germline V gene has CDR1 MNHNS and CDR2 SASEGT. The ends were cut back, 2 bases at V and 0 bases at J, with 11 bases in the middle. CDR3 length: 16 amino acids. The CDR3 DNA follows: TGTGCCAGCAGTGAACGAGGGCCATATAGCAATCAGCCCCAGCATTTT. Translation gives CASSERGPYSNQPQHF.

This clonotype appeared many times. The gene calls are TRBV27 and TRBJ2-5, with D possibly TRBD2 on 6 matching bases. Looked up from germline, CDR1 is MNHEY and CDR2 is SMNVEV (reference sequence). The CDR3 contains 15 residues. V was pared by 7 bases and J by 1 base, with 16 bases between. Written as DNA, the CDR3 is TGTGCCAGCAACAGGTTAGGCGGGACCCAAGAGACCCAGTACTTC. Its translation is CASNRLGGTQETQYF.

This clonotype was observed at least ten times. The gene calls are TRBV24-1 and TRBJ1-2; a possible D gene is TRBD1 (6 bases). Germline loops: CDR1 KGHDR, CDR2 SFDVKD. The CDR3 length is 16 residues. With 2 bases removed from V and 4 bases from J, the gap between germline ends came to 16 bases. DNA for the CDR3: TGTGCCACCAGTGATTCTTCAGTGGGGGCATTCTATGGCTACACCTTC. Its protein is CATSDSSVGAFYGYTF.

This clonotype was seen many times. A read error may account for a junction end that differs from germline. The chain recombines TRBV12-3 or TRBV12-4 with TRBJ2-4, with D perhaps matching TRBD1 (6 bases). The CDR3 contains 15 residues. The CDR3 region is CASSIGQLVSDIKYF. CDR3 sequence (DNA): TGTGCCAGCAGTATAGGACAGCTAGTTTCGGACATTAAGTACTTC.

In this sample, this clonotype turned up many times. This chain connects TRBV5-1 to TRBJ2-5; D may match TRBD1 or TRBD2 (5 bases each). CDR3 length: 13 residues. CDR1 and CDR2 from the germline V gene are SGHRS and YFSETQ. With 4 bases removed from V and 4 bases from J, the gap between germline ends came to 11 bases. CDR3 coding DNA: TGCGCCAGCAGCCCGGGACCAGCAGAGACCCAGTACTTC. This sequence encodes CASSPGPAETQYF.

CDR3 sequence (DNA): TGTGCCAGCAGCTCATTAGGGACTAGCGGGATCCAAGATACGCAGTATTTT. It specifies CASSSLGTSGIQDTQYF. The chain recombines TRBV11-2 with TRBJ2-3; 13 bases map to TRBD2. This CDR3 is built from 17 residues. Trimming removed 4 bases from V and 5 bases from J; junction bases left unmatched: 9. The germline V gene encodes CDR1 SGHAT and CDR2 FQNNGV. Based on the CDR3 plus reference TRBV11-2 and TRBJ2-3, the full variable domain is EAGVAQSPRYKIIEKRQSVAFWCNPISGHATLYWYQQILGQGPKLLIQFQNNGVVDDSQLPKDRFSAERLKGVDSTLKIQPAKLEDSAVYLCASSSLGTSGIQDTQYFGPGTRLTVL.

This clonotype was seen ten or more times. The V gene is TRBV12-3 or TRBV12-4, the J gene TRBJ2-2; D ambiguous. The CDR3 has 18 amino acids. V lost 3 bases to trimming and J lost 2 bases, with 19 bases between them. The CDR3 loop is CASSLGRTHSLNTGELFF. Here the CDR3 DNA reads TGTGCCAGCAGTTTGGGCAGGACCCATAGTCTTAACACCGGGGAGCTGTTTTTT.